These 31 T cell receptor beta chains share one sample of origin, sequenced in a study of T cell repertoires in cytomegalovirus infection. A single record per CDR3 protein comes from TCRdb applying MiXCR to the reads. The sample lists 75,000 to 100,000 distinct CDR3 sequences; more than 40% were seen once. These receptors are not linked to any known antigen. This specimen was CD8+ T cells from cultured PBMCs, taken from culture after CMV antigen stimulation. These receptors were obtained from a human donor in good health (CMV status not recorded). Some clones in this sample may be carry-over from other donors' samples.

The rearrangement joins TRBV19 to TRBJ2-7; 8 nucleotides align to TRBD1. Germline CDR1 LNHDA, CDR2 SQIVND (reference sequence). V was pared by 5 bases and J by 2 bases, with 14 bases of the junction left unmatched. This CDR3 is built from 17 residues. The CDR3 DNA is TGTGCCAGTAGTCCCCCGGCCCCAGGGGGCGAAGCCTACGAGCAGTACTTC. Translating gives CASSPPAPGGEAYEQYF.

As for this clonotype: Germline and junction disagree at one end, which may indicate a read error. V gene TRBV27 combines with J gene TRBJ2-2, with D possibly being TRBD1 (6 bases). The length of the CDR3 is 15 residues. Germline V lookup: CDR1 MNHEY, CDR2 SMNVEV (reference sequence). CDR3 in amino acids: CASSYGTLNTRELFF. DNA of the CDR3: TGTGCCAGCAGTTACGGGACACTGAACACCAGGGAGCTGTTTTTT.

The gene calls are TRBV9 and TRBJ2-6; possibly TRBD1 or TRBD2 for D (5 bases each). The CDR3 is 20 amino acids. V dropped 2 bases and J dropped 4 bases, with 25 bases sitting between them. The germline V gene has CDR1 SGDLS and CDR2 YYNGEE. The CDR3 loop is CASSVPRPGPISGGANVLTF. The CDR3 DNA reads TGTGCCAGCAGCGTCCCACGCCCGGGACCTATCTCGGGGGGGGCCAACGTCCTGACTTTC.

The CDR3 region is CASSWGGGNEQFF. Here the CDR3 DNA reads TGTGCCAGCAGCTGGGGGGGGGGGAATGAGCAGTTCTTC. The J gene is TRBJ2-1, the V gene TRBV5-6, with 7 bases lining up with TRBD2. Germline V gene sequence: CDR1 SGHDT, CDR2 YYEEEE. Germline trimming cut 3 bases from V and 7 bases from J; bases unmatched to any gene: 4. The CDR3 extends over 13 amino acids.

CDR3 in amino acids: CASSQGTAKMNTEAFF. CDR3 DNA sequence: TGCGCCAGCAGCCAAGGGACAGCCAAAATGAACACTGAAGCTTTCTTT. The chain combines TRBV4-1 with TRBJ1-1, with D possibly matching TRBD1 (6 bases). The CDR3 has 16 residues. The V end lost 1 base, the J end lost 0 bases, and 12 bases lay between the germline ends. Per the germline V gene, CDR1 is MGHRA and CDR2 is YSYEKL.

This clonotype was seen more than once but under ten times. The rearrangement uses TRBV11-2 and TRBJ1-6, with D tentatively TRBD1 (6 bases). Germline assignment: CDR1 SGHAT and CDR2 FQNNGV. The V end was cut by 2 bases, the J end by 7 bases, with 15 bases between. The length of the CDR3 is 16 residues. CDR3 region: CASSLKGGTFNSPLHF. The CDR3 nucleotides read TGTGCCAGCAGCTTAAAGGGGGGGACTTTCAATTCACCCCTCCACTTT.

This clonotype was seen once. V and J are TRBV7-8 and TRBJ2-5; D perhaps matches TRBD2 (5 bases). Germline-derived CDR1 and CDR2 are SGHVS and FQNEAQ. Trimming took off 3 bases at V and 7 bases at J, with 27 bases between the two ends. The CDR3 has 18 amino acids. CDR3: CASSFSRLVATGWGTQYF. CDR3 bases: TGTGCCAGCAGCTTTAGCAGATTAGTGGCTACGGGGTGGGGGACCCAGTACTTC.

This clonotype was seen a handful of times. In nucleotides, the CDR3 is TGTGCCAGGTACAGGGGTGCAGATACGCAGTATTTT. This translates into CARYRGADTQYF. V gene TRBV2 combines with J gene TRBJ2-3; 7 nucleotides match TRBD1. J lost 4 bases, V lost 9 bases, and 4 bases had no gene match. The germline V gene encodes CDR1 SNHLY and CDR2 FYNNEI. The CDR3 has 12 residues.

The J gene is TRBJ1-3, the V gene TRBV12-3 or TRBV12-4, with D possibly TRBD1 on 6 matching bases. CDR3 length: 16 residues. The germline V and J ends were trimmed by 6 bases and 0 bases, with 15 bases remaining between them. CDR3: CASRPNRDYSGNTIYF. In nucleotides, the CDR3 is TGTGCCAGCAGGCCGAACAGGGATTACTCTGGAAACACCATATATTTT.

This clonotype came up a few times. The chain is built from TRBV7-8 and TRBJ2-7, with D tentatively TRBD1 (5 bases). The V gene's germline CDR1 is SGHVS and CDR2 FQNEAQ. This CDR3 is built from 14 residues. V gave up 5 bases and J gave up 5 bases, with 16 bases separating them. The CDR3 loop reads CASSPTHRQNEQYF. CDR3 DNA sequence: TGTGCCAGCAGCCCGACGCACAGGCAAAACGAGCAGTACTTC.

This chain joins TRBV3-1 and TRBJ1-2, with D possibly being TRBD1 (5 bases). Trimming removed 6 bases from V and 7 bases from J, with 24 bases in between. Germline-derived CDR1 and CDR2 are LGHDT and YNNKEL (reference sequence). The CDR3 is made up of 16 amino acids. CDR3 sequence reads: CASSPWTTDNIGGYTF. The CDR3, as DNA: TGTGCCAGCAGTCCGTGGACAACCGACAATATAGGTGGCTACACCTTC.

V gene TRBV12-3 or TRBV12-4 combines with J gene TRBJ2-7, with 12 bases aligning to TRBD1. J lost 9 bases, V lost 6 bases, and 6 bases had no gene match. The CDR3 consists of 13 residues. Here the CDR3 DNA reads TGTGCCAGCAGCCAAGGGACAGGGGGCGTGCAGTACTTC. Amino acids: CASSQGTGGVQYF.

The J gene is TRBJ1-4, the V gene TRBV28; perhaps TRBD1 as D (5 bases). Trimming cost V 5 bases and J 9 bases, with 13 bases left between them. The CDR3 extends over 13 amino acids. Germline-derived CDR1 and CDR2 are MDHEN and SYDVKM. The CDR3 region is CASSRGRVQKLFF. The CDR3 DNA reads TGTGCCAGCAGTCGGGGGAGGGTTCAAAAACTGTTTTTT.

The rearrangement joins TRBV27 to TRBJ2-3; 9 bases line up with TRBD2. The CDR3 consists of 15 residues. Germline CDR1 and CDR2: MNHEY and SMNVEV (reference sequence). With V trimmed by 5 bases and J by 2 bases, 5 bases remained unmatched. The CDR3, as DNA: TGTGCCAGCAGTCTTCTAGCGGGGCTCACAGATACGCAGTATTTT. Translated: CASSLLAGLTDTQYF.

This clonotype has a handful of counts. The chain links TRBV7-9 to TRBJ1-2, with D maybe TRBD1 (6 bases). Trimming removed 4 bases at V and 1 base at J, with 10 bases between. The germline V gene has CDR1 SEHNR and CDR2 FQNEAQ (reference sequence). This CDR3 is built from 14 residues. This CDR3 is CASSSPGHNYGYTF. The CDR3 DNA reads TGTGCCAGCAGCTCCCCGGGACATAACTATGGCTACACCTTC.

This clonotype was picked up many times. V and J are TRBV7-2 and TRBJ2-1; D is undetermined. The V end was cut by 5 bases, the J end by 4 bases, with 9 bases between. Germline V gene lookup returns CDR1 SGHTA and CDR2 FQGNSA. The CDR3 spans 13 residues. CDR3 loop: CASSVPLYNEQFF. CDR3 nucleotide sequence: TGTGCCAGCAGCGTTCCCCTTTACAATGAGCAGTTCTTC.

This clonotype has only one observation. The chain is built from TRBV12-3 or TRBV12-4 and TRBJ2-1; the match to TRBD1 covers 11 bases. The CDR3 is 13 residues long. V shed 6 bases, J shed 6 bases, and the junction held 1 base outside the gene matches. This CDR3 is CASRGTGGNEQFF. The CDR3 DNA reads TGTGCCAGCAGGGGGACAGGGGGCAATGAGCAGTTCTTC.

The CDR3 DNA is TGTGCCAGCAGCCAAGTTACGGCGGTGGACACTGAAGCTTTCTTT. As protein: CASSQVTAVDTEAFF. J is TRBJ1-1 and V is TRBV14; D remains ambiguous. Germline V gene data show CDR1 as SGHDN and CDR2 as FVKESK. V was pared by 1 base and J by 3 bases, with 12 bases between. The CDR3 is 15 residues long.

This clonotype was seen more than once but under ten times. The V call is TRBV7-9, the J call TRBJ2-7; D is undetermined. Germline CDR1 SEHNR, CDR2 FQNEAQ (reference sequence). The CDR3 contains 11 residues. V lost 2 bases and J lost 6, with 5 bases in between. CDR3 protein: CASSLPGEQYF. CDR3 in DNA: TGTGCCAGCAGCTTACCGGGCGAGCAGTACTTC.

This clonotype was observed a few times. This rearrangement joins TRBV2 to TRBJ2-7; 7 bases are a match to TRBD2. V was pared by 8 bases and J by 11 bases, with 6 bases of the junction left unmatched. CDR1 and CDR2 from the germline V gene are SNHLY and FYNNEI. The CDR3 has 10 amino acids. The CDR3 region is CASRGSREYF. The CDR3 DNA reads TGTGCCAGCCGCGGGAGTCGAGAGTACTTC.

The V call is TRBV6-1, the J call TRBJ2-7, with 7 positions matching TRBD1. Germline CDR1 and CDR2: MNHNS and SASEGT. The CDR3 has 15 residues. V shed 5 bases, J shed 2 bases, and the junction held 9 bases outside the gene matches. The chain's CDR3 is CASSRTGSFPYEQYF. CDR3 DNA: TGTGCCAGCAGTAGGACAGGATCGTTTCCCTACGAGCAGTACTTC.

The chain carries TRBV3-1 and TRBJ2-3, with a tentative D call TRBD1 (5 bases). V lost 0 bases and J lost 9, with 13 bases in between. Germline CDR1 LGHDT, CDR2 YNNKEL (reference sequence). This CDR3 comprises 14 residues. The CDR3 DNA is TGTGCCAGCAGCCAAGACGGATCCCCAGGGACGCAGTATTTT. Protein: CASSQDGSPGTQYF.

This clonotype was observed at least ten times. The chain has TRBV7-3 and TRBJ2-1; D may correspond to TRBD1 or TRBD2 (6 bases each). Trimming pared 1 base from V and 4 bases from J, leaving 11 bases between. This CDR3 comprises 15 residues. Germline-derived CDR1 and CDR2 are SGHTA and FQGTGA. This chain's CDR3 is CASSLIVGGYNEQFF. Written as DNA, the CDR3 is TGTGCCAGCAGCTTAATAGTAGGGGGGTACAATGAGCAGTTCTTC.

The genes are TRBV10-2 and TRBJ2-1; 12 bases agree with TRBD2. Per the germline V gene, CDR1 is WSHSY and CDR2 is SAAADI. The CDR3 sequence is 18 residues long. The trim removed 8 bases at V and 6 bases at J, leaving 17 bases unmatched. CDR3 coding DNA: TGCGCCAGCGCGCGACTAGCGGGGGCCATACCGGTGCCCAATGAGCAGTTCTTC. Residues: CASARLAGAIPVPNEQFF.

For the CDR3, the DNA is TGTGCCAGTAAGGTGGGGACAGGAGACAATGAGCAGTTCTTC. Translation: CASKVGTGDNEQFF. V is TRBV19 and J is TRBJ2-1, with 8 bases matching TRBD1. This CDR3 spans 14 amino acids. CDR1 LNHDA and CDR2 SQIVND come from the germline V gene (reference sequence). J lost 5 bases, V lost 7 bases, and 7 bases had no gene match.

V gene TRBV20-1 combines with J gene TRBJ2-3; 7 nucleotides match TRBD2. CDR1 and CDR2 from the germline V gene are DFQATT and SNEGSKA (reference sequence). The CDR3 consists of 14 residues. J was trimmed by 2 bases and V by 5 bases; bases with no gene match: 7. CDR3 nucleotide sequence: TGCAGTGCTTCGACTAGCCCTTACACAGATACGCAGTATTTT. It specifies CSASTSPYTDTQYF.

The V gene is TRBV11-2, the J gene TRBJ1-6; 7 nucleotides agree with TRBD1. Germline-derived CDR1 and CDR2 are SGHAT and FQNNGV. This CDR3 has 17 residues. With V trimmed by 2 bases and J by 14 bases, 18 bases remained unmatched. CDR3 DNA sequence: TGTGCCAGCAGCTTATCGCACCTCAGGGGGGCGAGGGTCGCCCTCCACTTT. Translating it yields CASSLSHLRGARVALHF.

The rearrangement joins TRBV7-8 to TRBJ2-5; D might be TRBD1 or TRBD2, each matching 5 bases. The V gene lost 5 bases and the J gene lost 2 bases, with 9 bases spanning the gap. Germline values: CDR1 SGHVS, CDR2 FQNEAQ. This CDR3 spans 13 amino acids. In nucleotides, the CDR3 is TGTGCCAGCAGCCGTGGGGGACAAGAGACCCAGTACTTC. It translates to CASSRGGQETQYF.

The chain carries TRBV6-6 and TRBJ2-7, with unresolved D. The CDR3 runs to 11 residues. V gave up 6 bases and J gave up 4 bases, with 7 bases separating them. The germline V gene has CDR1 MNHNY and CDR2 SVGAGI (reference sequence). CDR3 in amino acids: CASRNNYEQYF. CDR3 nucleotides: TGTGCCAGCAGGAATAATTACGAGCAGTACTTC.

This clonotype was seen a few times. The chain links TRBV10-3 to TRBJ1-1; a possible D gene is TRBD1 (5 bases). The CDR3 runs 15 residues. Trimming took 0 bases from V and 7 from J, leaving 15 bases between them. The germline V gene has CDR1 ENHRY and CDR2 SYGVKD. DNA of the CDR3: TGTGCCATCAGTGAGTCCGGGGGTAGGTGGGTTGAAGCTTTCTTT. Amino acid sequence: CAISESGGRWVEAFF.

This clonotype was detected only once. This rearrangement joins TRBV20-1 to TRBJ1-1, with D hard to call. The V end lost 0 bases, the J end lost 1 base, and 6 bases lay between the germline ends. Germline CDR1 DFQATT, CDR2 SNEGSKA (reference sequence). This CDR3 is 13 amino acids long. CDR3 region: CSARDLRNTEAFF. CDR3 coding DNA: TGCAGTGCTAGAGATCTACGGAACACTGAAGCTTTCTTT.